This T cell receptor beta chain was sequenced for a study of blood T cell repertoires in COVID-19. Across the whole study: The United States, Italy and Spain provided the acute and convalescent COVID-19 samples. T cells, B-cell-depleted T cells, or PBMCs provided the cDNA or gDNA that served as material.

Clones were sequenced by immunoSEQ multiplex PCR, and TCRdb holds only the in-frame ones, with some missing. The data show about 190,000 clones, nearly 90% seen once. The ends were cut back, 3 bases at V and 4 bases at J, with 12 bases in the middle. CDR3 length: 15 residues. Germline loops: CDR1 SGHTA, CDR2 FQGTGA. The source of this sequence is a man aged 60 to 75 with active or convalescent COVID-19. The V and J genes are TRBV7-3 and TRBJ2-2, with no clear D. What was sequenced was peripheral blood. The CDR3 nucleotides are TGTGCCAGCAGCTTGCGCGAACCGCCCACCGGGGAGCTGTTTTTT. Translating it yields CASSLREPPTGELFF.